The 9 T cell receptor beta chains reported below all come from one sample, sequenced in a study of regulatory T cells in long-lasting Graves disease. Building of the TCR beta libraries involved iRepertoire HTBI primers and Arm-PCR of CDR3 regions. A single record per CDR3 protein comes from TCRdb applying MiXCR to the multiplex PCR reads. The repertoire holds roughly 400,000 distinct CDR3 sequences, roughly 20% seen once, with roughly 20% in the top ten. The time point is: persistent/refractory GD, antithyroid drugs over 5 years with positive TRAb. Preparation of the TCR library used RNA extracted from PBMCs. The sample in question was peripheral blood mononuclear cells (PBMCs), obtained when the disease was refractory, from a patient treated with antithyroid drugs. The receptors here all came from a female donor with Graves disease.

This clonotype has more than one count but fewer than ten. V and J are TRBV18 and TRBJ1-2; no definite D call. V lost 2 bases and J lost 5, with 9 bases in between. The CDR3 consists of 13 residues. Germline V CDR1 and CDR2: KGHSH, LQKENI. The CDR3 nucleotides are TGTGCCAGCTCACCAAGCGAAGGGTATGGCTACACCTTC. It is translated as CASSPSEGYGYTF.

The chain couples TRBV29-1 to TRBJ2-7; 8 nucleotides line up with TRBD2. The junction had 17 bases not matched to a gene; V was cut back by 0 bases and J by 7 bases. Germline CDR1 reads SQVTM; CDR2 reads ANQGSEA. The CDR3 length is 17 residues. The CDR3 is CSVEDRDHLAGGGEQYF. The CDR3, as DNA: TGCAGCGTTGAAGATCGAGACCATCTAGCGGGCGGGGGGGAGCAGTACTTC.

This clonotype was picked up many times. CDR3 coding DNA: TGCAGTGCTAGAGTTACAGGGGTATACGAGCAGTACTTC. The encoded protein is CSARVTGVYEQYF. The chain is built from TRBV20-1 and TRBJ2-7; 7 positions match TRBD1. The CDR3 is 13 amino acids. Germline V lookup: CDR1 DFQATT, CDR2 SNEGSKA (reference sequence). Trimming cost V 1 base and J 4 bases; bases outside gene matches: 4.

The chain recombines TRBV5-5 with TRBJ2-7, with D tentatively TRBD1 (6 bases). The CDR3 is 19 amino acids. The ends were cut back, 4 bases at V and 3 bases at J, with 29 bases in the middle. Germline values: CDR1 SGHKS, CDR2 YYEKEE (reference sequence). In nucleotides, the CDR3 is TGTGCCAGCAGCCGACAGGTCCACCGACTCCTGAACGCAAACTACGAGCAGTACTTC. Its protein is CASSRQVHRLLNANYEQYF.

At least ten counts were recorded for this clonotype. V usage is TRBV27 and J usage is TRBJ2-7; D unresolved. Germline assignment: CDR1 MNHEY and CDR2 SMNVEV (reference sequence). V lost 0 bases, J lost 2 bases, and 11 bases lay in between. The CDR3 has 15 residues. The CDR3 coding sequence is TGTGCCAGCAGTTTATCGGCGGCATTGCCCTACGAGCAGTACTTC. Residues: CASSLSAALPYEQYF.

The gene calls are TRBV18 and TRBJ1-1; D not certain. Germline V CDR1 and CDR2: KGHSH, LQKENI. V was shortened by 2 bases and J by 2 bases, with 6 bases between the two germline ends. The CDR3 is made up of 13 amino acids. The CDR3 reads CASSPVHNTEAFF. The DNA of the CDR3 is TGTGCCAGCTCACCAGTGCATAACACTGAAGCTTTCTTT.

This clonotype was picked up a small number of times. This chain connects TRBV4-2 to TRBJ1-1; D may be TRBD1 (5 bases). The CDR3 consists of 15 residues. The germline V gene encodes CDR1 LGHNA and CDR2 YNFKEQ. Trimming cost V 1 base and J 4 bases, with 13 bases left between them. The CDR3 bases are TGTGCCAGCAGCCAAGTGGGTCAGGGTCTCACTGAAGCTTTCTTT. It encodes CASSQVGQGLTEAFF.

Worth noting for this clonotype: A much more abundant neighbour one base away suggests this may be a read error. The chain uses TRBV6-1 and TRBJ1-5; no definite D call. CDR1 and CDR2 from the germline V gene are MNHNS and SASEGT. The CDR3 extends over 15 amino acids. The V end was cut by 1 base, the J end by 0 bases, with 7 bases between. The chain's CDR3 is CASSEGAVSNQPQHF. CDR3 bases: TGTGCCAGCAGTGAAGGGGCGGTTAGCAATCAGCCCCAGCATTTT.

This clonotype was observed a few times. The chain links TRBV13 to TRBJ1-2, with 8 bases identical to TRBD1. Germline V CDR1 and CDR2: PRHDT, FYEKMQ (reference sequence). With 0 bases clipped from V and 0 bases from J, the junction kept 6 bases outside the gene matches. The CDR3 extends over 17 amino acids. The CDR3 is CASSLGGQALANYGYTF. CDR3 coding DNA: TGTGCCAGCAGCTTAGGGGGACAGGCCTTAGCTAACTATGGCTACACCTTC.